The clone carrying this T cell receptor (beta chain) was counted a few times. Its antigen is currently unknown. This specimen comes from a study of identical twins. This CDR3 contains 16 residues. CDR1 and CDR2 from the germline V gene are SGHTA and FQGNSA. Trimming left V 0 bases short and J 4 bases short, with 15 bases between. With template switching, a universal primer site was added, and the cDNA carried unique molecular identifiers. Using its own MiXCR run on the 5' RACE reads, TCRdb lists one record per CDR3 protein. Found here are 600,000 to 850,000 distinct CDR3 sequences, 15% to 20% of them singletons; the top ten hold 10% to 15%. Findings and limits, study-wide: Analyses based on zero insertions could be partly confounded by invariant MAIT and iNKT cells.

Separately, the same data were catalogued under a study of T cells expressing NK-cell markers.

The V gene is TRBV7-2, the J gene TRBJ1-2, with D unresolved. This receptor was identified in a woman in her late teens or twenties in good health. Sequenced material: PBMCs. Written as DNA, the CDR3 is TGTGCCAGCAGCTTAGCGGGAGGAGCATCGGGCTATGGCTACACCTTC. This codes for CASSLAGGASGYGYTF.